This TCR beta chain was profiled in a study of blood T cell repertoires in COVID-19 (dated by TCRdb to 2018 to 2021). A note on the overall study: Samples covering the acute and convalescent phases of COVID-19 were provided by collaborators in the United States, Italy and Spain. The sample metadata nearly always contained a de-identified subject ID, COVID-19 status, age in years and sex. The prospective study material was composed of cDNA or gDNA derived from T cells, B-cell-depleted T cells, or PBMCs. The dataset comprised deeply sampled blood TCRbeta repertoires from subjects exposed to, actively infected with, or recovered from COVID-19. The repertoires were released in a freely available public database intended as a resource for research on the immune response to SARS-CoV-2. HLA class I and class II types, where available, came from metadata supplied by the sample provider rather than from assay-based typing. The samples were drawn from the first 160 participants of the ongoing ImmuneRACE study and from 1,254 subjects provided by 6 global collaborators.

TCRbeta CDR3 regions were amplified from genomic DNA by means of the immunoSEQ Assay, a bias-controlled multiplex PCR. The study's own analysis went as follows. Within the assay, amplification of reference gene primers was used to estimate how many nucleated cells each sample contained. Sequence reads were collapsed and filtered to measure the absolute abundance of every unique TCRbeta CDR3 rearrangement. For each sample, productive Simpson clonality was calculated as the square root of Simpson's diversity index over productive rearrangements. The source is immuneACCESS, and TCRdb retained only in-frame sequences with V and J called. Part of the clones is not carried over; for the studies checked, unresolved V genes explain less than half of this, and the remainder is unexplained. For V, J and clone size, that table is used; D and trimming come from the DNA. Here the sample has some 300,000 clones; approximately 88% occur a single time. Approximately 6.6% of the sample is taken by the ten largest.

Comment on this clone: Its antigen is unknown. No much larger clonotype is one base removed from it; base qualities were not supplied.

Another Seattle source contributed samples from volunteer blood donors who had recovered from COVID-19. Whole blood was collected in K2EDTA tubes by collaborating institutions according to the institutions' own protocols. For TCRbeta analysis, collaborator samples were shipped as frozen whole blood, as isolated PBMCs, or as DNA extracted from either sample type. General study outcomes and caveats: The quantity of clinical and demographic metadata differed by source and by participant and was supplied without curation.

V drops 4 bases and J drops 1 base, leaving 13 bases in between. CDR1 and CDR2, looked up from the germline V gene (reference sequence), are SEHNR and FQNEAQ. The CDR3 contains 15 residues, cysteine and phenylalanine counted. The entry retains the CDR3 DNA only, 45 bases that are in frame from base 1. The receptor comes from a woman between 25 and 40 years old who had recovered from COVID-19. Recombination linked TRBV7-9 to TRBJ1-1; the D gene is perhaps TRBD1, from 6 matching bases. Source material: peripheral blood. CDR3 protein: CASSSPNRENTEAFF. The nucleotide sequence is given as TGTGCCAGCAGCTCCCCAAACAGGGAGAACACTGAAGCTTTCTTT. Reference TRBV7-9 and TRBJ1-1 genes cover what lies past the CDR3, so the full variable domain is DTGVSQNPRHKITKRGQNVTFRCDPISEHNRLYWYRQTLGQGPEFLTYFQNEAQLEKSRLLSDRFSAERPKGSFSTLEIQRTEQGDSAMYLCASSSPNRENTEAFFGQGTRLTVV.